Shown below are 30 T cell receptor beta chains from a single sample sequenced in a study of CD8 T cells in Susac syndrome. RNA totalling about 0.5 to 1 ug underwent reverse transcription with random hexamers. MiXCR was run by TCRdb on the immunoSEQ multiplex PCR reads, yielding one entry per CDR3 protein. This table holds around 170,000 distinct CDR3 sequences, approximately 95% found once. Sample: CD8+ T cells from PBMCs. These receptors were collected from a human donor with Susac syndrome.

The V gene is TRBV9, the J gene TRBJ2-5, with 11 bases that match TRBD2. The CDR3 is 17 amino acids. Trimming at V came to 0 bases and at J to 2 bases, leaving 6 bases not matched to a gene. CDR1 and CDR2 from the germline V gene are SGDLS and YYNGEE. The CDR3 sequence is CASSVGASGGTQETQYF. The CDR3 DNA follows: TGTGCCAGCAGCGTAGGGGCTAGCGGGGGGACGCAAGAGACCCAGTACTTC.

The chain combines TRBV29-1 with TRBJ2-7; possibly TRBD1 for D (6 bases). The V and J ends lost 6 bases and 4 bases respectively, with 13 bases between them. Germline V gene data show CDR1 as SQVTM and CDR2 as ANQGSEA. The CDR3 runs to 12 residues. CDR3 protein: CSVTGTPYEQYF. CDR3 coding DNA: TGCAGCGTGACCGGGACACCGTACGAGCAGTACTTC.

The chain uses TRBV29-1 and TRBJ2-7; TRBD1 is a possible D gene (6 bases). Germline CDR1 reads SQVTM; CDR2 reads ANQGSEA. With 6 bases removed from V and 0 bases from J, the gap between germline ends came to 12 bases. The CDR3 contains 13 residues. CDR3 sequence reads: CSVLDRSSYEQYF. In DNA form, the CDR3 reads TGCAGCGTGTTAGACAGGAGCTCCTACGAGCAGTACTTC.

The chain couples TRBV30 to TRBJ1-1, with D possibly being TRBD1 (5 bases). The CDR3 is 14 residues long. Germline loops: CDR1 GTSNPN, CDR2 SVGIG (reference sequence). V dropped 4 bases and J dropped 1 base, with 13 bases sitting between them. Written as DNA, the CDR3 is TGTGCCTGGACCTGGGACTTTACGAACACTGAAGCTTTCTTT. Protein sequence: CAWTWDFTNTEAFF.

The CDR3, as DNA: TGTGCCACCAGTGATTTAGCTCCAGGGGGCCGCACAGATACGCAGTATTTT. It codes for CATSDLAPGGRTDTQYF. This chain links TRBV24-1 with TRBJ2-3, with TRBD1 identical over 8 bases. V dropped 1 base and J dropped 1; count of bases not matched to a gene: 6. The CDR3 extends over 17 amino acids. CDR1 is KGHDR, CDR2 SFDVKD, per germline.

CDR3 DNA: TGTGCCACCAGTGATTCGGACACAGGGGCAGATACGCAGTATTTT. Translation gives CATSDSDTGADTQYF. The chain carries TRBV24-1 and TRBJ2-3; 7 bases are shared with TRBD1. Germline V gives CDR1 KGHDR, CDR2 SFDVKD. This CDR3 region has 15 residues. V dropped 2 bases and J dropped 4; count of bases not matched to a gene: 5.

The chain links TRBV5-1 to TRBJ2-5, with a weak D call TRBD2 (5 bases). This CDR3 contains 15 residues. V lost 2 bases, J lost 1 base, and 12 bases lay in between. The germline V gene encodes CDR1 SGHRS and CDR2 YFSETQ. This CDR3 is CASSFEKRIQETQYF. The CDR3 DNA is TGCGCCAGCAGCTTTGAGAAGCGGATCCAAGAGACCCAGTACTTC.

The V gene is TRBV2, the J gene TRBJ1-1; D might be TRBD1 (6 bases). Trimming took off 9 bases at V and 4 bases at J, with 12 bases between the two ends. This CDR3 has 12 residues. Per the germline V gene, CDR1 is SNHLY and CDR2 is FYNNEI. The CDR3 nucleotides read TGTGCCAGAGGAGGACAGATCACTGAAGCTTTCTTT. This gives the protein CARGGQITEAFF. Full variable domain (outside the CDR3, taken from reference TRBV2 and TRBJ1-1): EPEVTQTPSHQVTQMGQEVILRCVPISNHLYFYWYRQILGQKVEFLVSFYNNEISEKSEIFDDQFSVERPDGSNFTLKIRSTKLEDSAMYFCARGGQITEAFFGQGTRLTVV.

V and J are TRBV5-4 and TRBJ2-1; D unresolved. V was trimmed by 4 bases and J by 10 bases, leaving 12 bases between them. The CDR3 runs 12 residues. Germline V lookup: CDR1 SGHNT, CDR2 YYREEE (reference sequence). The CDR3 nucleotides are TGTGCCAGCAGCGAGATAATCGGCGAGCAGTTCTTC. Amino acid sequence: CASSEIIGEQFF.

The chain employs TRBV9 and TRBJ2-5; D is possibly TRBD2 (5 bases). Germline CDR1 SGDLS, CDR2 YYNGEE. Deletions cut 7 bases from V and 2 bases from J, with 15 bases between. The CDR3 has 14 residues. In DNA form, the CDR3 reads TGTGCCAGCGGGATCGGGGTGGGACAAGAGACCCAGTACTTC. Its translation: CASGIGVGQETQYF.

The chain uses TRBV2 and TRBJ1-1, with 8 nucleotides matching TRBD1. J was trimmed by 5 bases and V by 6 bases; bases with no gene match: 14. The CDR3 consists of 16 residues. CDR1 and CDR2 from the germline V gene are SNHLY and FYNNEI. Here the CDR3 reads CASRIRGRVRRTEAFF. The CDR3 DNA is TGTGCCAGCAGAATCAGGGGGCGCGTGAGGAGGACTGAAGCTTTCTTT.

The chain combines TRBV4-1 with TRBJ2-1; D is uncertain. The CDR3 is 13 residues long. The germline V gene has CDR1 MGHRA and CDR2 YSYEKL. V was shortened by 3 bases and J by 6 bases, with 9 bases between the two germline ends. The chain's CDR3 is CASSHGLSNEQFF. CDR3 DNA: TGCGCCAGCAGCCACGGGTTGAGCAATGAGCAGTTCTTC.

This chain uses TRBV9 with TRBJ2-2, with D unclear. Germline assignment: CDR1 SGDLS and CDR2 YYNGEE. The CDR3 length is 12 residues. V was cut by 4 bases and J by 8 bases, with 9 bases left in between. The CDR3 loop reads CASSNPVGELFF. The DNA of the CDR3 is TGTGCCAGCAGCAACCCGGTGGGGGAGCTGTTTTTT.

The chain couples TRBV9 to TRBJ2-5; 11 nucleotides line up with TRBD2. The germline V gene has CDR1 SGDLS and CDR2 YYNGEE. The V and J ends lost 0 bases and 1 base, in that order; junction bases with no gene match: 8. CDR3 length equals 18 residues. CDR3 in amino acids: CASSVATSGTSGQETQYF. As DNA, the CDR3 is TGTGCCAGCAGCGTAGCTACGAGTGGGACTAGCGGCCAAGAGACCCAGTACTTC.

This clonotype was seen once. The rearrangement uses TRBV6-5 and TRBJ1-1; D not certain. This CDR3 region has 14 residues. The V gene lost 5 bases and the J gene lost 3 bases, with 13 bases spanning the gap. The V gene's germline CDR1 is MNHEY and CDR2 SVGAGI. This chain's CDR3 is CASSPSLLDTEAFF. The CDR3 DNA is TGTGCCAGCAGTCCATCCCTCTTGGACACTGAAGCTTTCTTT.

The chain employs TRBV3-1 and TRBJ2-1, with TRBD2 matching over 8 bases. Germline loops: CDR1 LGHDT, CDR2 YNNKEL (reference sequence). The CDR3 has 13 amino acids. With V trimmed by 5 bases and J by 7 bases, 4 bases remained unmatched. CDR3 region: CASSSSGENEQFF. CDR3 nucleotide sequence: TGTGCCAGCAGCAGTAGCGGGGAAAATGAGCAGTTCTTC.

The V gene is TRBV3-1, the J gene TRBJ2-2; 9 bases match TRBD2. The length of the CDR3 is 16 residues. Germline V CDR1 and CDR2: LGHDT, YNNKEL (reference sequence). V lost 7 bases to trimming and J lost 4 bases; unmatched junction nucleotides: 10. The CDR3 DNA is TGTGCCAGCAAGGGGATAGCGGGAGAGAGCACCGGGGAGCTGTTTTTT. Protein sequence: CASKGIAGESTGELFF.

This chain connects TRBV2 to TRBJ1-5; the D is unclear. The CDR3 extends over 15 amino acids. V gave up 0 bases and J gave up 3 bases, with 9 bases separating them. In germline, CDR1 is SNHLY, CDR2 FYNNEI. This CDR3 reads CASSEALGNNQPQHF. The CDR3 nucleotides read TGTGCCAGCAGTGAAGCATTGGGGAACAATCAGCCCCAGCATTTT. The full variable domain, its missing parts supplied by reference TRBV2 and TRBJ1-5, is EPEVTQTPSHQVTQMGQEVILRCVPISNHLYFYWYRQILGQKVEFLVSFYNNEISEKSEIFDDQFSVERPDGSNFTLKIRSTKLEDSAMYFCASSEALGNNQPQHFGDGTRLSIL.

This chain links TRBV4-1 with TRBJ1-2; D is ambiguous. The CDR3 is 13 residues long. V lost 2 bases, J lost 5 bases, and 9 bases lay in between. CDR1 is MGHRA and CDR2 is YSYEKL in the germline V gene. The CDR3 sequence: CASSQTLEYGYTF. The CDR3, as DNA: TGCGCCAGCAGCCAAACCCTTGAGTATGGCTACACCTTC.

This rearrangement joins TRBV6-6 to TRBJ2-1; possibly TRBD1 for D (6 bases). Trimming shortened V by 7 bases and J by 9 bases, and 10 bases separated the two germline ends. Germline CDR1 and CDR2: MNHNY and SVGAGI (reference sequence). This CDR3 region has 11 residues. CDR3 in amino acids: CASTGAFEQFF. CDR3 DNA: TGTGCCAGCACAGGGGCTTTTGAGCAGTTCTTC.

The chain carries TRBV4-1 and TRBJ2-3, with D unclear. CDR3 length equals 13 residues. Germline values: CDR1 MGHRA, CDR2 YSYEKL. V dropped 4 bases and J dropped 5 bases, with 10 bases sitting between them. CDR3 DNA sequence: TGCGCCAGCAGCCTAAGTGTGGTAGATACGCAGTATTTT. It encodes CASSLSVVDTQYF.

The chain uses TRBV28 and TRBJ2-5; 9 bases fit TRBD2. The ends lost 5 bases at V and 5 bases at J; junction bases unmatched: 9. CDR1 is MDHEN, CDR2 SYDVKM, per germline. This CDR3 spans 15 amino acids. CDR3 protein: CASSLGASGTETQYF. In DNA form, the CDR3 reads TGTGCCAGCAGTCTAGGTGCTAGCGGGACCGAGACCCAGTACTTC.

The rearrangement uses TRBV14 and TRBJ1-2; D is uncertain. The CDR3 is made up of 12 amino acids. Germline V gene sequence: CDR1 SGHDN, CDR2 FVKESK. V gave up 0 bases and J gave up 4 bases, with 3 bases separating them. Here the CDR3 reads CASSQDTYGYTF. Here the CDR3 DNA reads TGTGCCAGCAGCCAAGATACCTATGGCTACACCTTC.

The chain couples TRBV9 to TRBJ2-7; D is possibly TRBD2 (5 bases). Germline values: CDR1 SGDLS, CDR2 YYNGEE. V shed 2 bases and J shed 0 bases, with 15 bases lying between them. This CDR3 spans 16 amino acids. The CDR3 DNA reads TGTGCCAGCAGCGTCGACGGAGGATACTTCTCCTACGAGCAGTACTTC. Protein sequence: CASSVDGGYFSYEQYF. Looking up the rest from reference TRBV9 and TRBJ2-7 gives the full variable domain: DSGVTQTPKHLITATGQRVTLRCSPRSGDLSVYWYQQSLDQGLQFLIQYYNGEERAKGNILERFSAQQFPDLHSELNLSSLELGDSALYFCASSVDGGYFSYEQYFGPGTRLTVT.

J is TRBJ2-1 and V is TRBV19, with 7 bases lining up with TRBD2. CDR1 and CDR2 from the germline V gene are LNHDA and SQIVND (reference sequence). CDR3 length: 13 residues. The V and J ends lost 5 bases and 9 bases, in that order; junction bases with no gene match: 7. CDR3 in DNA: TGTGCCAGTAGTTTGACTAGCAGCGGTGAGCAGTTCTTC. It yields the protein CASSLTSSGEQFF.

The chain joins TRBV9 to TRBJ2-3; maybe TRBD2 (7 bases). CDR1 SGDLS and CDR2 YYNGEE come from the germline V gene. V was cut by 2 bases and J by 1 base, with 20 bases left in between. The CDR3 sequence is 18 residues long. The CDR3 nucleotides read TGTGCCAGCAGCGTGACATTCCTCGGGGGGCGAGGCACAGATACGCAGTATTTT. Its translation: CASSVTFLGGRGTDTQYF.

The chain uses TRBV9 and TRBJ2-6; a possible D gene is TRBD2 (5 bases). Germline CDR1 is SGDLS and CDR2 is YYNGEE. CDR3 length: 17 residues. V lost 7 bases and J lost 3, with 20 bases in between. The CDR3 sequence is CASPGRAGEDGANVLTF. Written as DNA, the CDR3 is TGTGCCAGCCCCGGTCGCGCCGGGGAAGATGGGGCCAACGTCCTGACTTTC.

The rearrangement joins TRBV15 to TRBJ1-1; D is unclear. V was cut by 0 bases and J by 1 base, with 9 bases left in between. The CDR3 consists of 15 residues. The germline V gene encodes CDR1 LNHNV and CDR2 YYDKDF (reference sequence). CDR3 residues: CATSRDLGGNTEAFF. For the CDR3, the DNA is TGTGCCACCAGCAGAGATCTGGGCGGGAACACTGAAGCTTTCTTT. The variable domain in full, with the rest retrieved from reference TRBV15 and TRBJ1-1, is DAMVIQNPRYQVTQFGKPVTLSCSQTLNHNVMYWYQQKSSQAPKLLFHYYDKDFNNEADTPDNFQSRRPNTSFCFLDIRSPGLGDTAMYLCATSRDLGGNTEAFFGQGTRLTVV.

This clonotype appeared once. The chain uses TRBV19 and TRBJ2-1; 12 bases match TRBD2. Trimming took 5 bases from V and 7 from J; bases not matched to a gene: 12. The CDR3 is 17 residues long. The germline V gene encodes CDR1 LNHDA and CDR2 SQIVND (reference sequence). The CDR3 spells CASSPRSTSGSGNEQFF. The CDR3 DNA is TGTGCCAGTAGTCCCCGTTCGACTAGCGGGAGTGGAAATGAGCAGTTCTTC.

The CDR3 loop reads CASMPRDRFYGYTF. CDR3 DNA: TGTGCCAGTATGCCCCGGGACAGATTTTATGGCTACACCTTC. The chain employs TRBV19 and TRBJ1-2; TRBD1 agrees at 7 bases. V gave up 7 bases and J gave up 5 bases; unmatched junction bases: 10. The CDR3 contains 14 residues. Germline values: CDR1 LNHDA, CDR2 SQIVND (reference sequence).